Below are 32 T cell receptor beta chains sequenced from a single sample in a study of blood T cells in healthy people across ages. Primed by a sample-barcoded 5' primer and a J-beta primer mix, a second PCR proceeded for about 7 to 11 cycles. TCRdb analysed the 5' RACE reads with MiXCR anew, one entry per CDR3 protein. The table includes about 1.8 million distinct CDR3 sequences, 49% detected once. Sequencing input: blood. These TCRs come from a woman between 35 and 50 years old in good health.

The J gene is TRBJ1-1, the V gene TRBV6-2 or TRBV6-3; 9 nucleotides agree with TRBD1. The CDR3 loop spans 14 amino acids. The ends lost 6 bases at V and 6 bases at J; junction bases unmatched: 8. Germline V gene data show CDR1 as MNHEY and CDR2 as SVGEGT. CDR3 nucleotide sequence: TGTGCCAGCAGCCAAGGACAGGGGTACGCTGAAGCTTTCTTT. Translation gives CASSQGQGYAEAFF.

There are a few counts of this clonotype. This sequence joins TRBV12-3 or TRBV12-4 and TRBJ2-7; 11 nucleotides match TRBD1. CDR3 length: 16 residues. J lost 3 bases, V lost 7 bases, and 11 bases had no gene match. CDR3 in DNA: TGTGCCAGCAATCGGAGGGGGACAGGGGGGATCTACGAGCAGTACTTC. Translated: CASNRRGTGGIYEQYF.

The chain recombines TRBV4-3 with TRBJ2-3; D may be TRBD1 or TRBD2 (6 bases each). CDR1 and CDR2 from the germline V gene are LGHNA and YSLEER. The CDR3 contains 15 residues. Trimming cost V 4 bases and J 10 bases, with 21 bases left between them. The CDR3 region is CASSRGTKRGGAQYF. The CDR3 bases are TGCGCCAGCAGCCGCGGGACAAAAAGGGGTGGGGCGCAGTATTTT.

J is TRBJ2-1 and V is TRBV6-5; TRBD2 might be the D (5 bases). Deletions cut 5 bases from V and 5 bases from J, with 13 bases between. This CDR3 contains 14 residues. Per germline, CDR1 MNHEY and CDR2 SVGAGI. The CDR3 spells CASSIQRQNNEQFF. CDR3 DNA: TGTGCCAGCAGTATCCAGCGGCAAAACAATGAGCAGTTCTTC.

J is TRBJ1-5 and V is TRBV12-3 or TRBV12-4, with D possibly being TRBD1 (5 bases). The CDR3 loop spans 15 amino acids. V lost 5 bases, J lost 6 bases, and 17 bases lay in between. In DNA, the CDR3 is TGTGCCAGCAGTCCTCTAGGACATCAGGGTCAGCCCCAGCATTTT. Translating gives CASSPLGHQGQPQHF.

This chain links TRBV4-1 with TRBJ1-5; TRBD1 matches 10 bases. The germline gives CDR1 MGHRA, CDR2 YSYEKL. V lost 2 bases and J lost 9; bases outside the gene matches: 10. CDR3 size: 16 residues. The CDR3: CASSQPGTGEEWPQHF. The CDR3 DNA reads TGCGCCAGCAGCCAACCCGGGACAGGGGAGGAATGGCCCCAGCATTTT.

The V call is TRBV7-2, the J call TRBJ2-3; D is possibly TRBD2 (6 bases). The CDR3 covers 15 residues. Trimming pared 6 bases from V and 3 bases from J, leaving 16 bases between. Germline V gene data show CDR1 as SGHTA and CDR2 as FQGNSA. The CDR3 region has the DNA TGTGCCAGCAGATTGGGACGAGCGGGTACAGATACGCAGTATTTT. It translates to CASRLGRAGTDTQYF. The full variable domain, with the rest looked up from reference TRBV7-2 and TRBJ2-3, is GAGVSQSPSNKVTEKGKDVELRCDPISGHTALYWYRQSLGQGLEFLIYFQGNSAPDKSGLPSDRFSAERTGGSVSTLTIQRTQQEDSAVYLCASRLGRAGTDTQYFGPGTRLTVL.

CDR3 residues: CSVDFGGNTEAFF. CDR3 in DNA: TGCAGCGTTGACTTTGGGGGGAACACTGAAGCTTTCTTT. V usage is TRBV29-1 and J usage is TRBJ1-1; D perhaps matches TRBD1 (5 bases). Germline-derived CDR1 and CDR2 are SQVTM and ANQGSEA. CDR3 length: 13 residues. The V end was cut by 3 bases, the J end by 1 base, with 9 bases between.

A note on this clonotype: A read error may produce the germline difference seen at one junction end. The rearrangement links TRBV5-1 to TRBJ2-5; 11 bases map to TRBD2. The CDR3 totals 16 residues. CDR1 SGHRS and CDR2 YFSETQ come from the germline V gene. The CDR3 nucleotides are TGCGCCAGCAGCTTGGCTAGCGGGGGGCTTCAAGAGACCCGGTACTTC. This codes for CASSLASGGLQETRYF.

V is TRBV6-5 and J is TRBJ1-1; the D is unclear. The CDR3 covers 13 residues. V was shortened by 3 bases and J by 6 bases, with 11 bases between the two germline ends. Germline loops: CDR1 MNHEY, CDR2 SVGAGI. CDR3 amino acids: CASSYSRFSEAFF. CDR3 nucleotides: TGTGCCAGCAGTTATTCGAGGTTTTCTGAAGCTTTCTTT.

V gene TRBV7-2 combines with J gene TRBJ2-4, with D perhaps matching TRBD1 or TRBD2 (6 bases each). The J call could be wrong; TRBJ2-5 is a better fit for the DNA end. The germline gives CDR1 SGHTA, CDR2 FQGNSA. The CDR3 has 16 residues. CDR3 loop: CASSLAWGAIQETQYF. For the CDR3, the DNA is TGTGCCAGCAGCTTAGCTTGGGGGGCCATCCAAGAGACCCAGTACTTC.

This clonotype appeared once. The chain combines TRBV7-9 with TRBJ2-1; 13 bases are shared with TRBD2. The CDR3 covers 18 residues. The V segment lost 6 bases and the J segment 5 bases; nucleotides outside the gene matches: 13. Germline V lookup: CDR1 SEHNR, CDR2 FQNEAQ (reference sequence). CDR3 DNA: TGTGCCAGCAGACCCGGCGGACTAGCGGGGGCCGATGACAATGAGCAGTTCTTC. Translated, it gives CASRPGGLAGADDNEQFF.

Only a few counts were recorded for this clonotype. This chain links TRBV29-1 with TRBJ2-7, with 10 bases that match TRBD1. Trimming cost V 5 bases and J 4 bases; bases outside gene matches: 11. CDR1 is SQVTM, CDR2 ANQGSEA, per germline. The CDR3 covers 15 residues. The CDR3: CSVNTGTGAVYEQYF. DNA of the CDR3: TGCAGCGTTAACACCGGGACAGGGGCTGTATACGAGCAGTACTTC.

The sample holds one count of this clonotype. A clone one base away is much larger, so this may be a read error. V and J are TRBV2 and TRBJ2-1; unclear D gene. The CDR3 extends over 8 amino acids. Germline V gene data show CDR1 as SNHLY and CDR2 as FYNNEI. This CDR3 reads CASNGQFF. DNA for the CDR3: TGTGCCAGCAATGGGCAGTTCTTC.

This clonotype has a handful of counts. This chain uses TRBV25-1 with TRBJ2-5; 8 bases are shared with TRBD1. The J segment lost 2 bases and the V segment lost 4 bases, leaving 6 bases of the junction unmatched. In germline, CDR1 is MGHDK, CDR2 SYGVNS. This CDR3 is 15 amino acids long. The CDR3 DNA is TGTGCCAGCAGTGGGCGGACAGGGCGGCAAGAGACCCAGTACTTC. It yields the protein CASSGRTGRQETQYF.

The V and J genes are TRBV5-1 and TRBJ1-2; perhaps TRBD1 as D (6 bases). V dropped 5 bases and J dropped 2 bases, with 13 bases sitting between them. Germline CDR1 and CDR2: SGHRS and YFSETQ. The CDR3 covers 14 residues. CDR3 DNA sequence: TGCGCCAGCAGAAGTAAGGGGGGAAACTATGGCTACACCTTC. It codes for CASRSKGGNYGYTF.

This clonotype was seen a handful of times. V usage is TRBV20-1 and J usage is TRBJ2-1; D not certain. The V gene's germline CDR1 is DFQATT and CDR2 SNEGSKA (reference sequence). Deletions cut 0 bases from V and 6 bases from J, with 9 bases between. The CDR3 covers 13 residues. The CDR3 is CSARDYRTNEQFF. The CDR3 DNA is TGCAGTGCTAGAGATTATAGGACCAATGAGCAGTTCTTC.

The V call is TRBV12-3 or TRBV12-4, the J call TRBJ2-3; D is unresolved. This CDR3 contains 14 residues. Trimming took off 2 bases at V and 2 bases at J, with 8 bases between the two ends. This chain's CDR3 is CASSLLKATDTQYF. The DNA for the CDR3 is TGTGCCAGCAGTTTATTGAAGGCCACAGATACGCAGTATTTT.

The CDR3 DNA is TGTGCCAGCAGCCTGTTTAGTACCTACGAGCAGTACTTC. Protein sequence: CASSLFSTYEQYF. This rearrangement joins TRBV28 to TRBJ2-7, with no clear D. CDR1 and CDR2 from the germline V gene are MDHEN and SYDVKM. Deletions cut 6 bases from V and 2 bases from J, with 11 bases between. The CDR3 loop spans 13 amino acids.

This chain joins TRBV9 and TRBJ1-4, with TRBD1 matching over 7 bases. Germline lookup yields CDR1 SGDLS and CDR2 YYNGEE. J lost 8 bases, V lost 4 bases, and 11 bases had no gene match. This CDR3 region has 15 residues. The CDR3 spells CASSPTTGMGEKLFF. The CDR3 DNA sequence: TGTGCCAGCAGCCCTACGACAGGGATGGGGGAAAAACTGTTTTTT.

This clonotype came up a few times. The chain joins TRBV29-1 to TRBJ1-2; a weak D match, TRBD1 (6 bases). The CDR3 is 13 residues long. The V and J ends lost 4 bases and 4 bases respectively, with 13 bases between them. Germline V gene sequence: CDR1 SQVTM, CDR2 ANQGSEA. The CDR3 DNA reads as TGCAGCGTTGCGACAGGATCTAGCTATGGCTACACCTTC. It translates to CSVATGSSYGYTF.

The genes are TRBV4-1 and TRBJ2-5; 7 bases fit TRBD2. The V segment lost 1 base and the J segment 0 bases; nucleotides outside the gene matches: 11. This CDR3 is 18 amino acids long. The germline gives CDR1 MGHRA, CDR2 YSYEKL. In DNA, the CDR3 is TGCGCCAGCAGCCAAGGGGGGGGTTTGGACACCTACCAAGAGACCCAGTACTTC. It specifies CASSQGGGLDTYQETQYF.

V and J are TRBV20-1 and TRBJ2-3, with 8 bases aligning to TRBD2. The CDR3 extends over 14 amino acids. Per germline, CDR1 DFQATT and CDR2 SNEGSKA (reference sequence). Trimming removed 2 bases from V and 5 bases from J; junction bases left unmatched: 6. CDR3 sequence reads: CSARIAGRIDTQYF. DNA of the CDR3: TGCAGTGCTAGAATAGCGGGGCGTATAGATACGCAGTATTTT.

On this clonotype itself: The junction shows a germline mismatch at one end, possibly a read error. The genes are TRBV11-2 and TRBJ2-1, with TRBD1 matching 9 bases. Germline CDR1 is SGHAT and CDR2 is FQNNGV. The CDR3 runs to 15 residues. This chain's CDR3 is CASSAWTGEDNEKFF. The CDR3 DNA follows: TGTGCCAGCAGCGCCTGGACAGGGGAGGACAATGAGAAGTTCTTC. The entire variable domain, with the rest obtained from reference TRBV11-2 and TRBJ2-1, is as follows: EAGVAQSPRYKIIEKRQSVAFWCNPISGHATLYWYQQILGQGPKLLIQFQNNGVVDDSQLPKDRFSAERLKGVDSTLKIQPAKLEDSAVYLCASSAWTGEDNEKFFGPGTRLTVL.

The chain has TRBV11-3 and TRBJ2-1, with no clear D. Germline CDR1 reads SGHNT; CDR2 reads YENEEA. V was trimmed by 5 bases and J by 7 bases, leaving 12 bases between them. The CDR3 is 13 residues long. This chain's CDR3 is CASSPKDQNEQFF. The CDR3, as DNA: TGTGCCAGCAGCCCAAAGGATCAGAATGAGCAGTTCTTC.

This chain joins TRBV29-1 and TRBJ2-7; a possible D gene is TRBD2 (6 bases). Germline V CDR1 and CDR2: SQVTM, ANQGSEA. The CDR3 extends over 12 amino acids. V dropped 4 bases and J dropped 7 bases, with 14 bases sitting between them. CDR3 protein: CSVGGESNEQYF. The DNA for the CDR3 is TGCAGCGTTGGGGGGGAGAGTAATGAGCAGTACTTC.

This clonotype was detected only a few times. The genes are TRBV6-2 or TRBV6-3 and TRBJ1-2; the D is unclear. Trimming took 8 bases from V and 7 from J, leaving 20 bases between them. Per germline, CDR1 MNHEY and CDR2 SVGEGT. CDR3 length: 14 residues. CDR3 coding DNA: TGTGCCAGCGCAGAAGGTAACTCCCGGCGTGGCTACACCTTC. Its translation: CASAEGNSRRGYTF.

This chain uses TRBV18 with TRBJ2-3, with unresolved D. This CDR3 has 15 amino acids. Trimming stripped 5 bases from V and 6 bases from J, with 18 bases between. Germline loops: CDR1 KGHSH, CDR2 LQKENI. The CDR3 nucleotides read TGTGCCAGCTCAACAAAACTCACCCTGAGGGATACGCAGTATTTT. Residues: CASSTKLTLRDTQYF.

The genes are TRBV20-1 and TRBJ2-5; no clear D gene. The length of the CDR3 is 12 residues. Germline-derived CDR1 and CDR2 are DFQATT and SNEGSKA (reference sequence). The V end lost 3 bases, the J end lost 4 bases, and 9 bases lay between the germline ends. The DNA for the CDR3 is TGCAGTGCTAGTTTTCTGGGAGAGACCCAGTACTTC. It codes for CSASFLGETQYF.

With regard to this clonotype: Relative to the germline gene, one junction end is altered; a read error may explain this. This chain uses TRBV5-1 with TRBJ2-5; D is tentatively TRBD1 or TRBD2 (5 bases each). CDR1 and CDR2 from the germline V gene are SGHRS and YFSETQ. CDR3 length equals 12 residues. Here the CDR3 DNA reads TGCGCCAGCAGGTTGGGGGAAGAGACCCAGTACTTC. This encodes CASRLGEETQYF.

This clonotype was recorded a few times. V gene TRBV6-2 or TRBV6-3 combines with J gene TRBJ2-3; 9 bases are a match to TRBD1. In germline, CDR1 is MNHEY, CDR2 SVGEGT. This CDR3 comprises 13 residues. V lost 6 bases, J lost 4 bases, and 2 bases stayed unmatched. The CDR3 nucleotides are TGTGCCAGCAGGCGGGACAGGGCAGATACGCAGTATTTT. Protein sequence: CASRRDRADTQYF.

The chain links TRBV6-2 or TRBV6-3 to TRBJ2-5; no clear D gene. Trimming took 0 bases from V and 3 from J, leaving 8 bases between them. The CDR3 sequence is 14 residues long. CDR1 is MNHEY, CDR2 SVGEGT, per germline. The CDR3 bases are TGTGCCAGCAGTTACTCAACAGTCAAAGAGACCCAGTACTTC. Its translation: CASSYSTVKETQYF.